This passage covers 9 T cell receptor beta chains from one sample sequenced in a study of blood T cell repertoires in COVID-19. Here immunoSEQ multiplex PCR was the method, and the copy in TCRdb shows in-frame clones only, minus some. The sample contains fewer than 250,000 clones, about 81% of which appear only once. The sequencing input was PBMCs or T cells enriched from blood (not recorded which). All receptors derive from a woman aged 30 to 39 who had recovered from COVID-19.

The chain employs TRBV19 and TRBJ1-5; unclear D gene. This CDR3 has 13 amino acids. With 7 bases removed from V and 4 bases from J, the gap between germline ends came to 11 bases. The germline V gene encodes CDR1 LNHDA and CDR2 SQIVND (reference sequence). The CDR3 loop reads CASKAGWNQPQHF. The DNA for the CDR3 is TGTGCCAGTAAGGCGGGGTGGAATCAGCCCCAGCATTTT.

The chain employs TRBV4-1 and TRBJ2-5, with TRBD2 matching over 10 bases. This CDR3 region has 15 residues. Germline CDR1 MGHRA, CDR2 YSYEKL. V trimming: 0 bases; J trimming: 4 bases; junction bases outside the gene matches: 2. In DNA, the CDR3 is TGCGCCAGCAGCCAAGAAACTAGCGGGGTAGAGACCCAGTACTTC. Its protein is CASSQETSGVETQYF.

The chain uses TRBV18 and TRBJ1-1; 9 bases line up with TRBD1. This CDR3 contains 15 residues. V was pared by 3 bases and J by 3 bases, with 5 bases of the junction left unmatched. Germline-derived CDR1 and CDR2 are KGHSH and LQKENI. This CDR3 is CASSPRTGADTEAFF. In DNA form, the CDR3 reads TGTGCCAGCTCACCTCGGACAGGGGCCGACACTGAAGCTTTCTTT.

This chain links TRBV25-1 with TRBJ2-7; D is perhaps TRBD1 (5 bases). Germline loops: CDR1 MGHDK, CDR2 SYGVNS. This CDR3 has 13 residues. The V end lost 1 base, the J end lost 4 bases, and 8 bases lay between the germline ends. DNA for the CDR3: TGTGCCAGCAGTGAATCTCCAGGGTACGAGCAGTACTTC. This codes for CASSESPGYEQYF.

V is TRBV28 and J is TRBJ1-2; TRBD1 might be the D (6 bases). Per germline, CDR1 MDHEN and CDR2 SYDVKM. The length of the CDR3 is 16 residues. With 2 bases removed from V and 1 base from J, the gap between germline ends came to 14 bases. The CDR3 reads CASSLITRQVNYGYTF. As DNA, the CDR3 is TGTGCCAGCAGTTTAATCACCCGACAGGTTAACTATGGCTACACCTTC.

V is TRBV5-5 and J is TRBJ2-7, with a weak D call TRBD2 (6 bases). V lost 0 bases, J lost 4 bases, and 11 bases lay in between. This CDR3 is built from 14 residues. CDR1 and CDR2 from the germline V gene are SGHKS and YYEKEE (reference sequence). The CDR3 reads CASSLALARYEQYV. CDR3 bases: TGTGCCAGCAGCTTGGCCCTAGCGAGGTACGAGCAGTACGTC.

This clone was seen only a few times. V and J are TRBV3-1 (or the pseudogene TRBV3-2) and TRBJ1-5; 8 nucleotides line up with TRBD1. CDR1 is LGHDT, CDR2 YNNKEL, per germline (reference sequence). The J segment lost 2 bases and the V segment lost 3 bases, leaving 3 bases of the junction unmatched. CDR3 length equals 15 residues. The CDR3 loop reads CASSHGQGGNQPQHF. The CDR3 DNA follows: TGTGCCAGCAGCCACGGACAGGGAGGCAATCAGCCCCAGCATTTT.

This chain links TRBV5-1 with TRBJ2-5; D gene uncertain. From germline, CDR1 is SGHRS and CDR2 YFSETQ. V dropped 2 bases and J dropped 4 bases, with 6 bases sitting between them. This CDR3 is built from 12 residues. The CDR3 reads CASSFKRETQYF. Written as DNA, the CDR3 is TGCGCCAGCAGCTTCAAGAGAGAGACCCAGTACTTC.

This clone was picked up a small number of times. CDR3 DNA sequence: TGTGCCATCAGTGAGCGTGGGGCGGGAAGGAGGGATGAGCAGTTCTTC. Its translation is CAISERGAGRRDEQFF. V usage is TRBV10-3 and J usage is TRBJ2-1; tentatively, D is TRBD2 (6 bases). CDR3 length: 16 residues. The germline V and J ends were trimmed by 2 bases and 8 bases, with 19 bases remaining between them. The germline CDR1 and CDR2 sequences are ENHRY and SYGVKD.